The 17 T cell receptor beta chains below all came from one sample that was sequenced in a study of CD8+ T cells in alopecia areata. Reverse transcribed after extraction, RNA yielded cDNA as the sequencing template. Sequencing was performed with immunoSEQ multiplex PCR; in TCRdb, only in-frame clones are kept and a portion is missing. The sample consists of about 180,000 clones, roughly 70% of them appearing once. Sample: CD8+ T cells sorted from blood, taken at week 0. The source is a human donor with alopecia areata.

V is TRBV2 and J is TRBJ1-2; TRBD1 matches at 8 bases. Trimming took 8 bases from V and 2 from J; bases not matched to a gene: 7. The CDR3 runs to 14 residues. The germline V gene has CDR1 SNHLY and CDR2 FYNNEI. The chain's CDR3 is CASAIQGDNYGYTF. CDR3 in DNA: TGTGCCAGCGCAATACAGGGGGACAACTATGGCTACACCTTC.

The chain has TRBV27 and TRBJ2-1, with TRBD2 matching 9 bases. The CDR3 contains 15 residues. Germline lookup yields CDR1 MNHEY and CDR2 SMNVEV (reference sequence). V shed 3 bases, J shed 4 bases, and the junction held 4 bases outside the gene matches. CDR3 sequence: CASSLGGGAYNEQFF. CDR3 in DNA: TGTGCCAGCAGTTTGGGCGGGGGGGCTTACAATGAGCAGTTCTTC.

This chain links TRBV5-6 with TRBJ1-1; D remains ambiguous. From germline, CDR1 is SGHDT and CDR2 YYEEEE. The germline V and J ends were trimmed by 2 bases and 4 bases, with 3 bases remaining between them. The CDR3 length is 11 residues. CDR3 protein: CASSFLTEAFF. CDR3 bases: TGTGCCAGCAGCTTTCTCACTGAAGCTTTCTTT.

CDR3 protein: CASSLSGGVGYGYTF. DNA of the CDR3: TGTGCCAGCAGCTTATCGGGTGGTGTGGGATACGGCTACACCTTC. This chain connects TRBV7-9 to TRBJ1-2; D is unclear. The V gene's germline CDR1 is SEHNR and CDR2 FQNEAQ (reference sequence). Trimming took 2 bases from V and 8 from J, leaving 18 bases between them. CDR3 length: 15 residues.

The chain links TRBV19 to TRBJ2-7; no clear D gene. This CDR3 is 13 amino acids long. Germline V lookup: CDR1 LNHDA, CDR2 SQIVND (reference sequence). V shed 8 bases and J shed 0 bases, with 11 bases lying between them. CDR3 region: CASSPGPSYEQYF. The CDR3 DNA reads TGTGCCAGTTCTCCAGGACCCTCCTACGAGCAGTACTTC.

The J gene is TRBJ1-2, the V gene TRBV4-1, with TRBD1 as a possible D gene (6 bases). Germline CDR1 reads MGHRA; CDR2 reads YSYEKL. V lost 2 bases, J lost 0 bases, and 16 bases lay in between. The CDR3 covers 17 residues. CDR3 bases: TGCGCCAGCAGCCAACCGGACAGTGCAAAATCTAACTATGGCTACACCTTC. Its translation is CASSQPDSAKSNYGYTF.

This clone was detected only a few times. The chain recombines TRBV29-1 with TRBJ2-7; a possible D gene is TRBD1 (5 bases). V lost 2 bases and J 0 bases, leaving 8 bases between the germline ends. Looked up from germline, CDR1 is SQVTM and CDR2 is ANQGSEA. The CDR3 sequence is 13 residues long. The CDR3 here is CSVEQGSSYEQYF. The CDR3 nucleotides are TGCAGCGTTGAACAGGGCAGCTCCTACGAGCAGTACTTC.

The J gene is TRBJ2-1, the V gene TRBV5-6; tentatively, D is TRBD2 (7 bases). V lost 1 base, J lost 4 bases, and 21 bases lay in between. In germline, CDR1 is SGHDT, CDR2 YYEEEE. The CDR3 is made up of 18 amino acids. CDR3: CASSLYVISQGLYNEQFF. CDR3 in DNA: TGTGCCAGCAGCTTGTACGTAATCTCACAGGGACTATACAATGAGCAGTTCTTC. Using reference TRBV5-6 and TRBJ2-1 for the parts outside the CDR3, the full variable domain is DAGVTQSPTHLIKTRGQQVTLRCSPKSGHDTVSWYQQALGQGPQFIFQYYEEEERQRGNFPDRFSGHQFPNYSSELNVNALLLGDSALYLCASSLYVISQGLYNEQFFGPGTRLTVL.

Here the CDR3 DNA reads TGTGCCAGCAGACCATTAAGGGGAGTTGAGACCCAGTACTTC. It translates to CASRPLRGVETQYF. The rearrangement links TRBV6-5 to TRBJ2-5; TRBD1 or TRBD2 may be the D gene (5 bases each). This CDR3 region has 14 residues. V lost 6 bases to trimming and J lost 5 bases, with 16 bases between them. The germline V gene encodes CDR1 MNHEY and CDR2 SVGAGI.

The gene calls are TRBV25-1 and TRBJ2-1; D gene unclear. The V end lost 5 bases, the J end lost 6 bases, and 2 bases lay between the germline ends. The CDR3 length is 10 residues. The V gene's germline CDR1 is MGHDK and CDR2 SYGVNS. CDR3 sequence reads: CASSLNEQFF. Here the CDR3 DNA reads TGTGCCAGCAGTCTCAATGAGCAGTTCTTC.

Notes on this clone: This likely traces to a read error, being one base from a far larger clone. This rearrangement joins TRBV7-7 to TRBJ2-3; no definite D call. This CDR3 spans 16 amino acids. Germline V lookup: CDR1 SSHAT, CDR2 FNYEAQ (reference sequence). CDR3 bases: TGTGCTAGCAGCTTAGGCCTAATGCCGGTCGCGGATACGCAGTATTTT. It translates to CASSLGLMPVADTQYF.

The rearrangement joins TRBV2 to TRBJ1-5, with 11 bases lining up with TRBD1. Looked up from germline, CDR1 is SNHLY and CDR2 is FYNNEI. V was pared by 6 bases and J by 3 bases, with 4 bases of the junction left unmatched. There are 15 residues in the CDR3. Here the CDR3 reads CASRDRGPINQPQHF. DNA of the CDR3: TGTGCCAGCAGGGACAGGGGGCCGATCAATCAGCCCCAGCATTTT.

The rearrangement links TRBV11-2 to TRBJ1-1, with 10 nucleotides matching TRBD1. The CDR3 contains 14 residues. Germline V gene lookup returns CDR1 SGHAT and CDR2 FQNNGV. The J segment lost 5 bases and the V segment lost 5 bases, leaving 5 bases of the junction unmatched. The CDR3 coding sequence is TGTGCCAGCAGCCCGGACAGGGGGAGGACTGAAGCTTTCTTT. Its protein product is CASSPDRGRTEAFF.

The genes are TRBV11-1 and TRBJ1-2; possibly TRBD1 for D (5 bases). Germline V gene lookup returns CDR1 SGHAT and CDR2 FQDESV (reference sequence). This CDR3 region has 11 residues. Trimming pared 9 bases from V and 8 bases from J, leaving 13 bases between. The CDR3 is CASERWGGYTF. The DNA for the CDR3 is TGTGCCAGTGAGAGGTGGGGCGGCTACACCTTC.

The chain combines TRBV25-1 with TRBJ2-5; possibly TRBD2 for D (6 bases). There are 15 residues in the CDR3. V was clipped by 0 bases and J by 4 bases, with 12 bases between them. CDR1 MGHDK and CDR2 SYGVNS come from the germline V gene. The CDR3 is CASSEYAGRGETQYF. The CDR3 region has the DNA TGTGCCAGCAGTGAATACGCCGGGCGGGGAGAGACCCAGTACTTC.

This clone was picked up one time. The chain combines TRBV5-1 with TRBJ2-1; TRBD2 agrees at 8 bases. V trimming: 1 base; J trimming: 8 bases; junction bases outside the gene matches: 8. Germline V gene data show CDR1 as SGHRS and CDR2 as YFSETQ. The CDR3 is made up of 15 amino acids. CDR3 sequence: CASSLSAGGRDEQFF. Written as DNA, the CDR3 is TGCGCCAGCAGCTTGTCGGCGGGGGGAAGGGATGAGCAGTTCTTC.

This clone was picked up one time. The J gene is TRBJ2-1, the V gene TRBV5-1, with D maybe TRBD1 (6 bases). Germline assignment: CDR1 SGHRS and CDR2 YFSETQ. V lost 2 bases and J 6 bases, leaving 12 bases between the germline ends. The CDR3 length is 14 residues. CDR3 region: CASSFVAGANEQFF. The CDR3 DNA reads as TGCGCCAGCAGCTTCGTGGCAGGGGCCAATGAGCAGTTCTTC. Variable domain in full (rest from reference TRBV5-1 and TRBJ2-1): KAGVTQTPRYLIKTRGQQVTLSCSPISGHRSVSWYQQTPGQGLQFLFEYFSETQRNKGNFPGRFSGRQFSNSRSEMNVSTLELGDSALYLCASSFVAGANEQFFGPGTRLTVL.